This T cell receptor beta chain was sequenced in a study of tumor-infiltrating lymphocytes in primary liver carcinoma. The study, taken as a whole, reports: Tumors carried a top-250-clone fraction significantly exceeding that of blood (p = 0.039). Among the pair types, tumor region pairs showed more overlap than tumor-adjacent and tumor-blood pairs.

With a constant-region primer, TCR beta cDNA was made from roughly 500 ng of total RNA. Slightly modified ARM-PCR with three nested multiplex PCR rounds yielded TCR beta libraries. It was with TRBV1-TRBV30 forward primers and a C-beta reverse primer that the first two PCR rounds were run, at roughly 10 cycles each. Each CDR3 protein is one row after TCRdb ran MiXCR on the multiplex PCR reads. There are approximately 300,000 distinct CDR3 sequences in the sample; about 62% occur only once, and roughly 8.6% lies in the top ten. CDR1 MNHNS and CDR2 SASEGT come from the germline V gene. The CDR3 consists of 15 residues. V lost 10 bases to trimming and J lost 4 bases; unmatched junction nucleotides: 15. Regarding this clonotype: Its target is not known. Since a much larger clone is just one base distant, this may be a read error.

The study extracted blood RNA from unsorted whole blood and also extracted germline DNA. The patients carried chronic HBV infection and had received no treatment. This sequence was found in a man aged 35 to 55 with primary liver carcinoma and hepatitis B virus infection. The sample taken for sequencing was peripheral blood. V gene TRBV6-1 combines with J gene TRBJ2-5; 7 bases are a match to TRBD1. In nucleotides, the CDR3 is TGTGCCAACAGGAGGACAGGATCCGAACTAGAGACCCAGTACTTC. Translation: CANRRTGSELETQYF.